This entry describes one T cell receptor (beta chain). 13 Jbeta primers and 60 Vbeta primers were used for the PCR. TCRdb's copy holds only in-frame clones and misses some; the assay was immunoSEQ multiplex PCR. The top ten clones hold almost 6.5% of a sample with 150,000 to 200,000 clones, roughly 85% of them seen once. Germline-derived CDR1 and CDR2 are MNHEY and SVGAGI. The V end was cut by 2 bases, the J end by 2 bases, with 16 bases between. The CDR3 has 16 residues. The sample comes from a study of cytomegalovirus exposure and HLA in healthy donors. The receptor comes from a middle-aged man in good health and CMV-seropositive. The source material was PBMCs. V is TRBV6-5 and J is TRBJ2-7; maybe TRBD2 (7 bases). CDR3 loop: CASSYGGAGSTYEQYF. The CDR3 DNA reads TGTGCCAGCAGTTACGGGGGGGCAGGGTCCACCTACGAGCAGTACTTC.